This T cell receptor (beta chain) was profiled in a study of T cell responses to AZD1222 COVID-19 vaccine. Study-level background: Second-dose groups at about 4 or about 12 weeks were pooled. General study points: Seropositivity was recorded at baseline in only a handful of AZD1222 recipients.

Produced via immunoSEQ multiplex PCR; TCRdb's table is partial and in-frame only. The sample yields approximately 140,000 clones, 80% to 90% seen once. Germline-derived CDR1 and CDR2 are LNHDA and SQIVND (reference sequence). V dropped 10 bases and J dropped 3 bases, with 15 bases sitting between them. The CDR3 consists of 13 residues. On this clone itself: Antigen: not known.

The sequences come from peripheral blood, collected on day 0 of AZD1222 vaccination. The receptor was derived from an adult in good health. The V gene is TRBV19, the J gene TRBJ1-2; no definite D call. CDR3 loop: CATRKRTHYGYTF. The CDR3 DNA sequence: TGTGCCACAAGAAAGAGAACTCACTATGGCTACACCTTC.